The clone carrying this T cell receptor (beta chain) was seen repeatedly, ten times or more. What it recognizes is unknown. The source of the sample is a study of identical twins. The CDR3 is made up of 13 amino acids. V was shortened by 7 bases and J by 1 base, with 11 bases between the two germline ends. Per the germline V gene, CDR1 is SQVTM and CDR2 is ANQGSEA. Points from the study as a whole: The analysis was cross-sectional rather than longitudinal within donors.

Unique molecular identifiers were present on the cDNA, which also gained a universal primer site by template switching. TCRdb independently ran MiXCR on the 5' RACE reads; one entry per CDR3 protein. In the table there are approximately 670,000 distinct CDR3 sequences, around 6% of which are singletons. Among all donors, each was a healthy Caucasian. The material sequenced was naive T cells sorted from blood. This chain uses TRBV29-1 with TRBJ2-1; a possible D gene is TRBD2 (6 bases). This receptor was identified in a man between 18 and 35 years old in good health. CDR3 in amino acids: CSARGTSYNEQFF. DNA for the CDR3: TGCAGCGCTCGCGGGACGTCCTACAATGAGCAGTTCTTC.